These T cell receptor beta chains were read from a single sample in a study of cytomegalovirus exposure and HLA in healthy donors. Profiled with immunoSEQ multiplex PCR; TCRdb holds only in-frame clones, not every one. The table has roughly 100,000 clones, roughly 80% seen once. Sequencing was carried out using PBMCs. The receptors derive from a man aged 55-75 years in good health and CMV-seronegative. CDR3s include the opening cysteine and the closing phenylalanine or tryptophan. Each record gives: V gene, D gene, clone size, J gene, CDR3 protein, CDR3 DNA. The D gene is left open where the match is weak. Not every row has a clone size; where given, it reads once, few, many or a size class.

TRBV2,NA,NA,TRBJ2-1,CASRGALGRSVYNEQFF,TGTGCCAGCAGGGGGGCTCTGGGGCGGAGTGTTTACAATGAGCAGTTCTTC
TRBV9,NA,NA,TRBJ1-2,CASSQQGFGYTF,TGTGCCAGCAGCCAACAGGGTTTCGGCTACACCTTC
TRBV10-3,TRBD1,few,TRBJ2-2,CAISEPDRANTGELFF,TGTGCCATCAGTGAGCCCGACAGGGCGAACACCGGGGAGCTGTTTTTT
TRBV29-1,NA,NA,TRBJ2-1,CSHRWQGYPYNEQFF,TGCAGCCACCGTTGGCAGGGGTATCCCTACAATGAGCAGTTCTTC
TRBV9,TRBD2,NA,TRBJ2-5,CASSVGTSGGQETQYF,TGTGCCAGCAGCGTAGGGACTAGCGGGGGACAAGAGACCCAGTACTTC
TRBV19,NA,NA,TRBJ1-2,CASSLEQSGYGYTF,TGTGCCAGTAGTCTGGAACAGAGTGGGTATGGCTACACCTTC
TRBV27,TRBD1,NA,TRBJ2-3,CASSLSYEGTGGTDTQYF,TGTGCCAGCAGTTTATCGTACGAGGGGACAGGGGGCACAGATACGCAGTATTTT
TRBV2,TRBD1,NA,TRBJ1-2,CASSRDSVNYGYTF,TGTGCCAGCAGCCGGGACAGCGTTAACTATGGCTACACCTTC
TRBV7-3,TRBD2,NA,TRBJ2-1,CASSPSGTSGYNEQFF,TGTGCCAGCAGCCCAAGCGGGACTAGCGGGTACAATGAGCAGTTCTTC
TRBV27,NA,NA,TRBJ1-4,CASSGAGANEKLFF,TGTGCCAGCAGTGGGGCGGGGGCTAATGAAAAACTGTTTTTT
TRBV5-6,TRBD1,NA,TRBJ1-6,CASSWSPGQGGSPLHF,TGTGCCAGCAGCTGGAGCCCGGGACAGGGGGGTTCACCCCTCCACTTT
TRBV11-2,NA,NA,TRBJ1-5,CASSREGDQPQHF,TGTGCCAGCAGCAGGGAGGGGGATCAGCCCCAGCATTTT
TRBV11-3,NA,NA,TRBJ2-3,CASSLQGASTDTQYF,TGTGCCAGCAGCTTGCAGGGTGCTAGCACAGATACGCAGTATTTT
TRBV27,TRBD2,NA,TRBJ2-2,CASSFLGRDTGELFF,TGTGCCAGCAGTTTTTTGGGGAGGGATACCGGGGAGCTGTTTTTT
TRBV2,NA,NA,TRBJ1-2,CASSYGLADGYTF,TGTGCCAGCAGTTACGGGTTGGCGGATGGCTACACCTTC
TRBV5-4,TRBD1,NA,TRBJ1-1,CASSDPGQGATEAFF,TGTGCCAGCAGCGATCCGGGACAGGGGGCGACTGAAGCTTTCTTT
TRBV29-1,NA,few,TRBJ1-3,CSVVRGGGNTIYF,TGCAGCGTTGTCAGGGGTGGTGGAAACACCATATATTTT
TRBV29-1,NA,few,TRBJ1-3,CSVEPLSGNTIYF,TGCAGCGTTGAACCACTCTCTGGAAACACCATATATTTT
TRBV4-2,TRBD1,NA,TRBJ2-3,CASSPSGTELTDTQYF,TGTGCCAGCAGCCCATCCGGGACAGAGTTAACAGATACGCAGTATTTT
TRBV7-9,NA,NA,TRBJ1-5,CSSSFAQQPQHF,TGTTCCAGCAGCTTCGCCCAGCAGCCCCAGCATTTT
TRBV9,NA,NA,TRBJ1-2,CASGGQEVRPHGYTF,TGTGCCAGCGGAGGCCAGGAGGTCAGACCCCATGGCTACACCTTC
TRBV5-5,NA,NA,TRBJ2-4,CASSFDSLADIQYF,TGTGCCAGCAGCTTCGACTCCTTAGCGGACATTCAGTACTTC
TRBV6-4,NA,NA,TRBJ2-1,CASSPRDTLSEQFF,TGTGCCAGCAGCCCTCGGGACACCCTCTCGGAGCAGTTCTTC
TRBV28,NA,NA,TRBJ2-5,CASSRVTQETQYF,TGTGCCAGTAGCCGGGTGACCCAAGAGACCCAGTACTTC
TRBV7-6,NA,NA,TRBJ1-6,CASSVTGNSPLHF,TGTGCCAGCAGCGTCACCGGGAACTCACCCCTCCACTTT
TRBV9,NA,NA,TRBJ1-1,CASSVGSTFSEAFF,TGTGCCAGCAGCGTAGGCAGTACCTTCTCTGAAGCTTTCTTT
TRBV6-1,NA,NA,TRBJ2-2,CASSETVAGHGELFF,TGTGCCAGCAGTGAAACTGTGGCGGGCCACGGGGAGCTGTTTTTT
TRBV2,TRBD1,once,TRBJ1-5,CASSGTKGTGNQPQHF,TGTGCCAGCAGTGGGACAAAGGGGACAGGGAATCAGCCCCAGCATTTT
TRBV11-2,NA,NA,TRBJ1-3,CASSSQGLYGNTIYF,TGTGCCAGCAGCTCTCAGGGATTGTATGGAAACACCATATATTTT
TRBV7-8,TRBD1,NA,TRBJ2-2,CASSRDRVTTGELFF,TGTGCCAGCAGCCGAGACAGGGTCACTACCGGGGAGCTGTTTTTT
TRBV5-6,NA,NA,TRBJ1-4,CASAGGYEKLFF,TGTGCCAGCGCTGGGGGCTATGAAAAACTGTTTTTT
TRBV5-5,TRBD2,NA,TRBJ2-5,CASSRAGEETQYF,TGTGCCAGCAGCCGCGCGGGGGAAGAGACCCAGTACTTC
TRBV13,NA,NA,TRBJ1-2,CASSLGQSNYGYTF,TGTGCCAGCAGCTTAGGACAGTCTAACTATGGCTACACCTTC
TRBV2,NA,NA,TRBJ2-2,CASAAVVVNTGELFF,TGTGCCAGCGCGGCGGTGGTGGTAAACACCGGGGAGCTGTTTTTT
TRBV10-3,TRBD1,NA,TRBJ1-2,CAISRQGRYGYTF,TGTGCCATCAGCCGACAGGGCCGCTATGGCTACACCTTC
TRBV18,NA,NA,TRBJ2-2,CASPNGGLNTGELFF,TGTGCCAGCCCTAATGGTGGACTTAACACCGGGGAGCTGTTTTTT
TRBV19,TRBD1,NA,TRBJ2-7,CASMGTRTGIYSEQYF,TGTGCCAGTATGGGGACAAGGACAGGGATATACAGCGAGCAGTACTTC
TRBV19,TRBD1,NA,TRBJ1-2,CASRTGTGTRLGGYTF,TGTGCCAGTAGAACCGGGACAGGGACTCGGTTAGGTGGCTACACCTTC
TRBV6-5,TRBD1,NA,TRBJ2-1,CASSWGQDNEQFF,TGTGCCAGCAGTTGGGGACAGGACAATGAGCAGTTCTTC
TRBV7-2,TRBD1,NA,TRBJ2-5,CASSPTGGVTQETQYF,TGTGCCAGCAGCCCAACAGGGGGCGTAACGCAAGAGACCCAGTACTTC
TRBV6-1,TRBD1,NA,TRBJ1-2,CASRKPTGGDGYTF,TGTGCCAGCAGAAAGCCCACAGGGGGGGATGGCTACACCTTC
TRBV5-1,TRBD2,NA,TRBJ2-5,CASSRLAGQGQETQYF,TGCGCCAGCAGCCGGTTAGCGGGCCAGGGCCAAGAGACCCAGTACTTC
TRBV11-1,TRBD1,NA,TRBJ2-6,CASSPGQGGENVLTF,TGTGCCAGCAGCCCGGGACAGGGGGGCGAAAACGTCCTGACTTTC
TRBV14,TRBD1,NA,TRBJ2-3,CASRPQGADTQYF,TGTGCCAGCAGGCCACAGGGGGCAGATACGCAGTATTTT
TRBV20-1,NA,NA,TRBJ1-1,CSARQNTEAFF,TGCAGTGCTAGACAGAACACTGAAGCTTTCTTT
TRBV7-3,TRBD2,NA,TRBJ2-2,CASSLNGLAGAMTGELFF,TGTGCCAGCAGCCTTAATGGACTAGCGGGGGCGATGACCGGGGAGCTGTTTTTT
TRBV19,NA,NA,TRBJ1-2,CASSIASRETNYGYTF,TGTGCCAGTAGTATAGCAAGTCGCGAGACTAACTATGGCTACACCTTC